This T cell receptor (beta chain) was found in a study of cytomegalovirus exposure and HLA in healthy donors. Points from the study as a whole: According to an earlier analysis, most TCR beta V segments yielded productive rearrangements about 90% or about 30% of the time. Upon later analysis, HLA-associated TCR beta chains proved more clonally expanded than other, equally common chains.

As for the donors, each was a healthy bone marrow donor. Each donor was nominally healthy when sampled (though unrecorded immune exposures were likely). The CDR3 runs 12 residues. The ends lost 3 bases at V and 6 bases at J; junction bases unmatched: 1. CDR1 is SEHNR and CDR2 is FQNEAQ in the germline V gene (reference sequence). Details on this clone: Its target is unknown.

PCR employed 60 Vbeta and 13 Jbeta primers. TCRdb's copy holds only in-frame clones and misses some; the assay was immunoSEQ multiplex PCR. Among around 130,000 clones, 81% were seen once, and the ten largest hold 0.55% to 0.75%. This clonotype was obtained from a man in his late teens or twenties in good health and CMV-seronegative. J is TRBJ1-2 and V is TRBV7-9, with 7 nucleotides matching TRBD1. Sample: PBMCs. This CDR3 is CASSFTGDGYTF. The DNA of the CDR3 is TGTGCCAGCAGCTTCACAGGGGATGGCTACACCTTC.